The 2 T cell receptor beta chains below come from one sample, sequenced in a study of cytomegalovirus exposure and HLA in healthy donors. Vbeta (60) and Jbeta (13) primers were used in the PCR. The repertoire was sequenced with immunoSEQ multiplex PCR; TCRdb's copy has only in-frame clones and lacks some. The sample has around 180,000 clones, 85% seen once; the top ten hold 1%. The sequenced sample was PBMCs. Source of these receptors: a boy aged 2 to 10 in good health and CMV-seronegative.

The chain employs TRBV7-3 and TRBJ2-3, with D possibly being TRBD2 (5 bases). V lost 1 base, J lost 3 bases, and 11 bases lay in between. There are 15 residues in the CDR3. Looked up from germline, CDR1 is SGHTA and CDR2 is FQGTGA. The CDR3: CASSLNRGETDTQYF. The CDR3 coding sequence is TGTGCCAGCAGCTTAAATCGGGGAGAAACAGATACGCAGTATTTT.

The rearrangement uses TRBV28 and TRBJ2-1; TRBD2 agrees at 8 bases. Looked up from germline, CDR1 is MDHEN and CDR2 is SYDVKM. V shed 2 bases, J shed 7 bases, and the junction held 7 bases outside the gene matches. This CDR3 spans 15 amino acids. CDR3 DNA sequence: TGTGCCAGCAGTTTAGTGGTAGCGGGATTAAATGAGCAGTTCTTC. Translated: CASSLVVAGLNEQFF.